Below are 32 T cell receptor beta chains sequenced from a single sample in a study of blood T cell repertoires in COVID-19. Assay used: immunoSEQ multiplex PCR; TCRdb lists only in-frame clones, some missing. The repertoire holds about 120,000 clones, with 85% to 90% as singletons. The sequenced material came from peripheral blood. The origin of the receptors is a man at least 80 years old with acute or convalescent COVID-19.

The chain joins TRBV6-5 to TRBJ1-2; 7 bases are a match to TRBD1. The CDR3 spans 15 residues. V was pared by 5 bases and J by 0 bases, with 6 bases of the junction left unmatched. CDR1 is MNHEY, CDR2 SVGAGI, per germline. Written as DNA, the CDR3 is TGTGCCAGCAGTCAGCAGGGGGGAGCTAACTATGGCTACACCTTC. As protein: CASSQQGGANYGYTF.

The gene calls are TRBV28 and TRBJ2-3; 8 bases line up with TRBD2. Germline CDR1 is MDHEN and CDR2 is SYDVKM. With 6 bases clipped from V and 4 bases from J, the junction kept 9 bases outside the gene matches. This CDR3 has 15 amino acids. In nucleotides, the CDR3 is TGTGCCAGCAGCGGAAGCGGGAGTAAATCAGATACGCAGTATTTT. Its protein is CASSGSGSKSDTQYF. Based on the CDR3 plus reference TRBV28 and TRBJ2-3, the full variable domain is DVKVTQSSRYLVKRTGEKVFLECVQDMDHENMFWYRQDPGLGLRLIYFSYDVKMKEKGDIPEGYSVSREKKERFSLILESASTNQTSMYLCASSGSGSKSDTQYFGPGTRLTVL.

The chain combines TRBV5-1 with TRBJ1-1, with TRBD1 matching 10 bases. From germline, CDR1 is SGHRS and CDR2 YFSETQ. The CDR3 length is 17 residues. Germline trimming cut 3 bases from V and 0 bases from J; bases unmatched to any gene: 8. The CDR3 loop reads CASSSGQGIRMNTEAFF. The DNA for the CDR3 is TGCGCCAGCAGCTCGGGACAGGGGATCAGAATGAACACTGAAGCTTTCTTT.

J is TRBJ2-2 and V is TRBV19; D perhaps matches TRBD1 (5 bases). V was trimmed by 3 bases and J by 2 bases, leaving 13 bases between them. Per germline, CDR1 LNHDA and CDR2 SQIVND (reference sequence). CDR3 length: 16 amino acids. The CDR3 loop reads CASSILKGFNTGELFF. CDR3 in DNA: TGTGCCAGTAGTATTCTGAAGGGGTTTAACACCGGGGAGCTGTTTTTT.

The gene calls are TRBV2 and TRBJ1-1; 7 nucleotides match TRBD1. The CDR3 sequence is 15 residues long. Germline CDR1 and CDR2: SNHLY and FYNNEI. The V and J ends lost 4 bases and 2 bases, in that order; junction bases with no gene match: 7. CDR3 sequence (DNA): TGTGCCAGCAGTGGACAGGGCGTCGGCAACACTGAAGCTTTCTTT. This translates into CASSGQGVGNTEAFF.

V is TRBV7-2 and J is TRBJ2-3; 7 nucleotides align to TRBD2. CDR3 length: 15 residues. V gave up 1 base and J gave up 1 base; unmatched junction bases: 2. Germline V gene data show CDR1 as SGHTA and CDR2 as FQGNSA. CDR3 sequence (DNA): TGTGCCAGCAGCTTAGATGCGGGGGGCACAGATACGCAGTATTTT. The encoded protein is CASSLDAGGTDTQYF.

V gene TRBV3-1 (or the pseudogene TRBV3-2) combines with J gene TRBJ1-1; D gene unclear. The germline V and J ends were trimmed by 0 bases and 11 bases, with 13 bases remaining between them. Germline values: CDR1 LGHDT, CDR2 YNNKEL (reference sequence). This CDR3 region has 13 residues. The CDR3 nucleotides are TGTGCCAGCAGCCAAGATATGGCAGGCTGGGCTTTCTTT. This gives the protein CASSQDMAGWAFF.

CDR3 residues: CAWSVEDRPRNTIYF. The CDR3 nucleotides read TGTGCCTGGAGTGTTGAGGACAGACCCCGGAACACCATATATTTT. V and J are TRBV30 and TRBJ1-3, with D perhaps matching TRBD1 (6 bases). This CDR3 is 15 amino acids long. V was clipped by 0 bases and J by 7 bases, with 16 bases between them. Germline V gives CDR1 GTSNPN, CDR2 SVGIG (reference sequence).

This chain links TRBV4-1 with TRBJ2-7, with 7 bases lining up with TRBD1. This CDR3 spans 15 amino acids. Germline CDR1 and CDR2: MGHRA and YSYEKL. The V gene end was trimmed by 4 bases and the J gene end by 0 bases; junction bases not matched to a gene: 6. The DNA for the CDR3 is TGCGCCAGCAGCCTGACCGGGACAGTCTCCTACGAGCAGTACTTC. It encodes CASSLTGTVSYEQYF.

The genes are TRBV5-1 and TRBJ2-5, with TRBD2 matching over 11 bases. Germline V gene sequence: CDR1 SGHRS, CDR2 YFSETQ. CDR3 length: 14 amino acids. Trimming cost V 4 bases and J 5 bases; bases outside gene matches: 4. The CDR3 DNA reads as TGCGCCAGCAGCACTAGCGGGGGCGGGGAGACCCAGTACTTC. It yields the protein CASSTSGGGETQYF.

This chain uses TRBV5-1 with TRBJ2-1; 8 nucleotides line up with TRBD2. From germline, CDR1 is SGHRS and CDR2 YFSETQ. This CDR3 is built from 17 residues. With V trimmed by 3 bases and J by 1 base, 9 bases remained unmatched. Here the CDR3 DNA reads TGCGCCAGCAGCTCAATGGCGGGGGGCGGGTCCTACAATGAGCAGTTCTTC. As protein: CASSSMAGGGSYNEQFF.

This chain uses TRBV5-1 with TRBJ1-6; D call uncertain. V gave up 0 bases and J gave up 2 bases, with 6 bases separating them. The CDR3 is 15 residues long. The germline gives CDR1 SGHRS, CDR2 YFSETQ. The chain's CDR3 is CASSLDGPYNSPLHF. CDR3 DNA sequence: TGCGCCAGCAGCTTGGACGGTCCCTATAATTCACCCCTCCACTTT.

The chain has TRBV29-1 and TRBJ1-1; D not certain. The V end lost 4 bases, the J end lost 2 bases, and 8 bases lay between the germline ends. This CDR3 spans 12 amino acids. CDR1 is SQVTM, CDR2 ANQGSEA, per germline. Here the CDR3 DNA reads TGCAGCGTTGCTGCGGTAAACACTGAAGCTTTCTTT. Translating it yields CSVAAVNTEAFF.

This chain joins TRBV18 and TRBJ1-3; the D gene is possibly TRBD1 (5 bases). Germline CDR1 reads KGHSH; CDR2 reads LQKENI. The CDR3 sequence is 12 residues long. The V and J ends lost 3 bases and 7 bases respectively, with 7 bases between them. CDR3 sequence (DNA): TGTGCCAGCTCACCGAACAGGAACACCATATATTTT. Residues: CASSPNRNTIYF.

This clone was detected only a few times. The J gene is TRBJ2-3, the V gene TRBV21-1; TRBD1 is taken as the D call from the table, unchecked against the DNA. TRBV21-1 is labeled a pseudogene. The CDR3 runs to 16 residues. The chain's CDR3 is CASSTGQRERTDTQYF. The CDR3 DNA sequence: TGTGCCAGCAGCACCGGACAGAGAGAACGCACAGATACGCAGTATTTT.

This chain links TRBV30 with TRBJ2-1, with D possibly TRBD1 on 7 matching bases. Germline-derived CDR1 and CDR2 are GTSNPN and SVGIG (reference sequence). V shed 0 bases and J shed 5 bases, with 17 bases lying between them. The CDR3 runs 16 residues. CDR3 loop: CAWSVRGGGAHNEQFF. The CDR3 DNA sequence: TGTGCCTGGAGTGTACGAGGAGGGGGCGCCCACAATGAGCAGTTCTTC.

This rearrangement joins TRBV6-5 to TRBJ1-1, with 10 bases lining up with TRBD1. Looked up from germline, CDR1 is MNHEY and CDR2 is SVGAGI. Trimming at V came to 7 bases and at J to 5 bases, leaving 10 bases not matched to a gene. The CDR3 is made up of 15 amino acids. The CDR3 DNA follows: TGTGCCAGCACTAGAAGGGGACAGGGGAGAACTGAAGCTTTCTTT. Translated: CASTRRGQGRTEAFF.

This chain links TRBV9 with TRBJ2-3; the match to TRBD2 covers 14 bases. The CDR3 loop spans 19 amino acids. CDR1 is SGDLS, CDR2 YYNGEE, per germline. The J segment lost 5 bases and the V segment lost 4 bases, leaving 15 bases of the junction unmatched. CDR3 amino acids: CASSLSQGTSGSPGDTQYF. The CDR3 DNA reads as TGTGCCAGCAGCCTCAGCCAGGGGACTAGCGGGAGCCCCGGAGATACGCAGTATTTT.

The J gene is TRBJ1-4, the V gene TRBV7-2; 8 bases are a match to TRBD1. Germline values: CDR1 SGHTA, CDR2 FQGNSA. The trim removed 5 bases at V and 4 bases at J, leaving 3 bases unmatched. The CDR3 is 14 residues long. This chain's CDR3 is CASSATGVNEKLFF. The CDR3 nucleotides read TGTGCCAGCAGCGCGACAGGGGTTAATGAAAAACTGTTTTTT.

This rearrangement joins TRBV5-1 to TRBJ1-2; 8 bases map to TRBD1. The germline V gene has CDR1 SGHRS and CDR2 YFSETQ. The CDR3 has 14 residues. V was clipped by 3 bases and J by 3 bases; unmatched bases: 4. In DNA, the CDR3 is TGCGCCAGCAGCTCGACAGGGGACGACTATGGCTACACCTTC. Its translation: CASSSTGDDYGYTF.

The V and J genes are TRBV28 and TRBJ2-7; 10 bases align to TRBD1. Unmatched junction bases numbered 11, after V lost 7 bases and J lost 5 bases. This CDR3 has 15 amino acids. In germline, CDR1 is MDHEN, CDR2 SYDVKM. CDR3 nucleotides: TGTGCCAGCACCCCGACCGGGACAGGGGTCGACGAGCAGTACTTC. Translation: CASTPTGTGVDEQYF. Full variable domain (remainder filled in from reference TRBV28 and TRBJ2-7): DVKVTQSSRYLVKRTGEKVFLECVQDMDHENMFWYRQDPGLGLRLIYFSYDVKMKEKGDIPEGYSVSREKKERFSLILESASTNQTSMYLCASTPTGTGVDEQYFGPGTRLTVT.

The rearrangement uses TRBV6-4 and TRBJ1-2, with TRBD1 matching 8 bases. This CDR3 is 15 amino acids long. Germline-derived CDR1 and CDR2 are MRHNA and SNTAGT. The V and J ends lost 0 bases and 8 bases, in that order; junction bases with no gene match: 8. The CDR3 bases are TGTGCCAGCAGTGACTCAGGCAGGGGGCCAGAAGGCTACACCTTC. Amino acid sequence: CASSDSGRGPEGYTF.

The chain employs TRBV30 and TRBJ1-1, with TRBD1 matching 9 bases. The CDR3 loop spans 14 amino acids. Germline V gene data show CDR1 as GTSNPN and CDR2 as SVGIG (reference sequence). V shed 3 bases and J 6 bases; nucleotides not matched to a gene: 8. The CDR3 reads CAWRTGGAVAEAFF. The CDR3 bases are TGTGCCTGGAGAACAGGGGGCGCCGTTGCTGAAGCTTTCTTT.

The chain recombines TRBV5-1 with TRBJ1-3; D ambiguous. The germline V gene has CDR1 SGHRS and CDR2 YFSETQ. The CDR3 runs 16 residues. Trimming took off 2 bases at V and 0 bases at J, with 12 bases between the two ends. The CDR3 region has the DNA TGCGCCAGCAGCTTACGGGAATGGAGCTCTGGAAACACCATATATTTT. The encoded protein is CASSLREWSSGNTIYF.

The chain couples TRBV19 to TRBJ1-5; unclear D gene. V was clipped by 3 bases and J by 0 bases, with 3 bases between them. The CDR3 consists of 13 residues. Germline-derived CDR1 and CDR2 are LNHDA and SQIVND (reference sequence). The CDR3 sequence: CASSISSNQPQHF. CDR3 DNA sequence: TGTGCCAGTAGTATCAGTAGCAATCAGCCCCAGCATTTT.

This clone has only one observation. The rearrangement links TRBV24-1 to TRBJ2-5; TRBD1 matches 9 bases. Trimming at V came to 0 bases and at J to 2 bases, leaving 6 bases not matched to a gene. This CDR3 has 17 amino acids. Germline V gene lookup returns CDR1 KGHDR and CDR2 SFDVKD. The CDR3 nucleotides are TGTGCCACCAGTGATTTGGGGACAGGGCGGCTTCAAGAGACCCAGTACTTC. It yields the protein CATSDLGTGRLQETQYF.

CDR3 sequence reads: CASSLGQGLDNEQFF. The DNA for the CDR3 is TGTGCCAGCAGCTTAGGGCAGGGGCTAGACAATGAGCAGTTCTTC. The V gene is TRBV7-9, the J gene TRBJ2-1; the D gene is possibly TRBD1 (6 bases). CDR3 length: 15 residues. The V gene lost 1 base and the J gene lost 5 bases, with 12 bases spanning the gap. The germline V gene has CDR1 SEHNR and CDR2 FQNEAQ (reference sequence). Drawing the rest from reference TRBV7-9 and TRBJ2-1, the complete variable domain is DTGVSQNPRHKITKRGQNVTFRCDPISEHNRLYWYRQTLGQGPEFLTYFQNEAQLEKSRLLSDRFSAERPKGSFSTLEIQRTEQGDSAMYLCASSLGQGLDNEQFFGPGTRLTVL.

The chain combines TRBV29-1 with TRBJ2-7; weak D call: TRBD1 (5 bases). The CDR3 covers 13 residues. Germline CDR1 and CDR2: SQVTM and ANQGSEA. Trimming left V 3 bases short and J 0 bases short, with 9 bases between. CDR3 sequence (DNA): TGCAGCGTTGAGGCGGACACCTCCTACGAGCAGTACTTC. Encoded protein: CSVEADTSYEQYF.

This clone was seen just once. J is TRBJ2-7 and V is TRBV27; TRBD2 aligns across 10 bases. Germline V gives CDR1 MNHEY, CDR2 SMNVEV (reference sequence). The V and J ends lost 8 bases and 4 bases, in that order; junction bases with no gene match: 8. The CDR3 has 14 residues. The CDR3 protein is CASGRSGGGYEQYF. CDR3 sequence (DNA): TGTGCCAGCGGAAGAAGCGGGGGGGGATACGAGCAGTACTTC.

The chain recombines TRBV12-3 or TRBV12-4 with TRBJ1-2, with unresolved D. The V gene lost 5 bases and the J gene lost 6 bases, with 13 bases spanning the gap. The CDR3 totals 13 residues. For the CDR3, the DNA is TGTGCCAGCAGTCTGGGAGGGCGCAATGGCTACACCTTC. The encoded protein is CASSLGGRNGYTF.

This sequence joins TRBV12-3 or TRBV12-4 and TRBJ2-5; 10 nucleotides match TRBD1. J gave up 5 bases and V 8 bases, and 5 bases lay outside the gene matches. The CDR3 loop spans 13 amino acids. Written as DNA, the CDR3 is TGTGCCAGCGGGACAGGGGCAGTGGAGACCCAGTACTTC. This sequence encodes CASGTGAVETQYF.

In its sample, this clone was seen once. The chain has TRBV6-6 and TRBJ2-3; tentatively, D is TRBD1 (5 bases). Germline V gives CDR1 MNHNY, CDR2 SVGAGI (reference sequence). Trimming removed 2 bases from V and 1 base from J, with 13 bases in between. The CDR3 contains 16 residues. CDR3 sequence (DNA): TGTGCCAGCAGTTACCCTCAGGGTTTGGGCACAGATACGCAGTATTTT. Residues: CASSYPQGLGTDTQYF.